This passage covers 13 T cell receptor beta chains from one sample sequenced in a study of naive and memory T cell subsets. Two oligonucleotides, mixed equimolar, formed the beta constant-region primer covering TRBC1 and TRBC2. Four rounds of PCR amplified the ligated cDNA using nested alpha and beta constant-region primers plus SP2. MiXCR, applied by TCRdb to the UMI-ligation and nested PCR reads, yields one record per CDR3 protein. Altogether 85,000 or so distinct CDR3 sequences are present, about 9.9% being singletons, with the ten largest covering around 1.3%. The sample taken for sequencing was naive CD8+ T cells from blood. These receptors all come from a human donor in good health.

This chain links TRBV27 with TRBJ2-3; D is perhaps TRBD1 or TRBD2 (5 bases each). Trimming stripped 3 bases from V and 4 bases from J, with 8 bases between. Germline CDR1 is MNHEY and CDR2 is SMNVEV (reference sequence). The CDR3 runs 13 residues. The CDR3 DNA reads as TGTGCCAGCAGTTTGGGGGTCCCAGATACGCAGTATTTT. Amino acids: CASSLGVPDTQYF.

This clonotype has only a few counts. The rearrangement links TRBV6-6 to TRBJ1-5, with 7 nucleotides matching TRBD1. This CDR3 spans 14 amino acids. Germline CDR1 MNHNY, CDR2 SVGAGI (reference sequence). J was trimmed by 7 bases and V by 6 bases; bases with no gene match: 9. The CDR3 loop is CASRYRDSRQPQHF. The CDR3, as DNA: TGTGCCAGCAGATACCGGGACAGTCGGCAGCCCCAGCATTTT.

This chain joins TRBV28 and TRBJ2-4; the D gene is possibly TRBD1 (5 bases). V was pared by 3 bases and J by 8 bases, with 17 bases between. This CDR3 contains 15 residues. Germline lookup yields CDR1 MDHEN and CDR2 SYDVKM. In DNA form, the CDR3 reads TGTGCCAGCAGTTTGGGAAGGGGTACACCATACATTCAGTACTTC. Translation gives CASSLGRGTPYIQYF.

This clonotype was detected many times. CDR3 protein: CASSLHGGYEQYF. The CDR3 DNA reads TGTGCCAGCAGTTTACACGGCGGGTACGAGCAGTACTTC. The chain uses TRBV12-3 or TRBV12-4 and TRBJ2-7; D is possibly TRBD2 (5 bases). This CDR3 has 13 amino acids. Trimming left V 2 bases short and J 4 bases short, with 9 bases between.

CDR3 DNA: TGTGCCAGCAGCTGGACTAGCGGGAATCCCTACGAGCAGTACTTC. This sequence encodes CASSWTSGNPYEQYF. J is TRBJ2-7 and V is TRBV7-2, with TRBD2 identical over 12 bases. In germline, CDR1 is SGHTA, CDR2 FQGNSA. The CDR3 extends over 15 amino acids. V lost 4 bases and J lost 2; bases outside the gene matches: 3.

The V call is TRBV29-1, the J call TRBJ2-7; 7 positions match TRBD2. CDR1 and CDR2 from the germline V gene are SQVTM and ANQGSEA. V lost 4 bases to trimming and J lost 2 bases; unmatched junction nucleotides: 5. This CDR3 has 13 residues. CDR3 in amino acids: CSVGAGTTYEQYF. CDR3 in DNA: TGCAGCGTTGGGGCAGGGACTACCTACGAGCAGTACTTC.

This clonotype was counted ten times or more. The gene calls are TRBV12-3 or TRBV12-4 and TRBJ1-5; D unclear. This CDR3 is built from 13 residues. Trimming shortened V by 1 base and J by 5 bases, and 6 bases separated the two germline ends. As DNA, the CDR3 is TGTGCCAGCAGTTTAGGTGGGGATCAGCCCCAGCATTTT. Amino acids: CASSLGGDQPQHF.

As for this clonotype: With a much larger clone just one base away, this may be a read error. The chain carries TRBV9 and TRBJ2-2; a weak D match, TRBD1 (6 bases). V lost 4 bases and J lost 1, with 17 bases in between. CDR1 SGDLS and CDR2 YYNGEE come from the germline V gene. The CDR3 extends over 17 amino acids. CDR3 residues: CASSPNRQEMNTGELFF. In DNA form, the CDR3 reads TGTGCCAGCAGCCCAAATCGACAGGAGATGAACACCGGGGAGCTGTTTTTT. The whole variable domain, filled in from reference TRBV9 and TRBJ2-2, reads DSGVTQTPKHLITATGQRVTLRCSPRSGDLSVYWYQQSLDQGLQFLIQYYNGEERAKGNILERFSAQQFPDLHSELNLSSLELGDSALYFCASSPNRQEMNTGELFFGEGSRLTVL.

The chain combines TRBV6-5 with TRBJ1-5; 10 bases agree with TRBD1. The CDR3 is 16 residues long. Germline trimming cut 2 bases from V and 2 bases from J; bases unmatched to any gene: 3. The V gene's germline CDR1 is MNHEY and CDR2 SVGAGI. The CDR3 loop is CASSYSGTGGNQPQHF. The CDR3 coding sequence is TGTGCCAGCAGTTACAGCGGGACAGGGGGCAATCAGCCCCAGCATTTT.

This clonotype was counted ten times or more. The chain joins TRBV10-3 to TRBJ1-2; D is possibly TRBD1 (5 bases). Germline values: CDR1 ENHRY, CDR2 SYGVKD. V was clipped by 10 bases and J by 5 bases, with 14 bases between them. The CDR3 is 12 amino acids. CDR3 sequence (DNA): TGTGCCACTCAGGGAGAGGGATATGGCTACACCTTC. This sequence encodes CATQGEGYGYTF.

This rearrangement joins TRBV29-1 to TRBJ1-2; 7 bases match TRBD1. CDR3 length: 13 amino acids. With V trimmed by 3 bases and J by 7 bases, 8 bases remained unmatched. Germline V CDR1 and CDR2: SQVTM, ANQGSEA. The CDR3 DNA reads as TGCAGCGTTGAGAGGGGGCGCATCACTGGCTACACCTTC. Translated: CSVERGRITGYTF.

This clonotype was counted ten times or more. The J gene is TRBJ1-1, the V gene TRBV27; tentatively, D is TRBD1 (5 bases). The CDR3 length is 12 residues. Germline lookup yields CDR1 MNHEY and CDR2 SMNVEV (reference sequence). The ends were cut back, 2 bases at V and 11 bases at J, with 12 bases in the middle. The chain's CDR3 is CASSLVGGKAFF. The CDR3 DNA sequence: TGTGCCAGCAGTTTAGTGGGGGGTAAGGCTTTCTTT.

This clonotype was seen ten or more times. This rearrangement joins TRBV6-6 to TRBJ2-3, with 11 bases aligning to TRBD2. Trimming took 8 bases from V and 0 from J; bases not matched to a gene: 16. CDR3 length equals 19 residues. CDR1 is MNHNY, CDR2 SVGAGI, per germline (reference sequence). CDR3 nucleotide sequence: TGTGCCAGCGCTAGTGGGAGACTAGCGGGACCGTGGAGCACAGATACGCAGTATTTT. Its protein product is CASASGRLAGPWSTDTQYF.